This section outlines one TCR beta chain sequence together with its context. Its antigen is undetermined. The sample originates from a study of cytomegalovirus exposure and HLA in healthy donors. Primers included in the PCR were 60 Vbeta and 13 Jbeta primers. Only in-frame clones appear in the TCRdb table, and some are missing; sequencing was by immunoSEQ multiplex PCR. The sample has 200,000 or so clones, approximately 88% seen once. Study outcomes and limitations: Common viral pathogens were later found to be apparently linked to several of the most significant clusters.

Trimming shortened V by 5 bases and J by 2 bases, and 12 bases separated the two germline ends. This CDR3 has 14 residues. Looked up from germline, CDR1 is SEHNR and CDR2 is FQNEAQ (reference sequence). The sequence came from a boy younger than 18 in good health and CMV-seronegative. The genes are TRBV7-9 and TRBJ1-2, with TRBD1 as a possible D gene (6 bases). Input material: PBMCs. The CDR3 nucleotides read TGTGCCAGCAGCGGGGGGGGGCAGAACTATGGCTACACCTTC. It encodes CASSGGGQNYGYTF.